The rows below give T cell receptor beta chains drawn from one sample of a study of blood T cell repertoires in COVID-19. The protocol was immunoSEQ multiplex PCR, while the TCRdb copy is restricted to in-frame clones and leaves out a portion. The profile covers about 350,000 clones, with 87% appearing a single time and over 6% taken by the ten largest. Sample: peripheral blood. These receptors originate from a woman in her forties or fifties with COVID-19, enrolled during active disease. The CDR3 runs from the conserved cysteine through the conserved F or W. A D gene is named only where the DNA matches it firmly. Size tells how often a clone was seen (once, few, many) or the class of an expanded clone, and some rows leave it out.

cdr3_nt: TGTGCCATAACTTTACTGGGCCAGGGAGGCGGAAACACCATATATTTT; cdr3_aa: CAITLLGQGGGNTIYF; clone_size: NA; v_call: TRBV5-4; j_call: TRBJ1-3; d_call: NA
cdr3_nt: TGTGCCAGCAGCCCCCAACGACAGGGGCTTAACTATGGCTACACCTTC; cdr3_aa: CASSPQRQGLNYGYTF; clone_size: NA; v_call: TRBV6-2/TRBV6-3; j_call: TRBJ1-2; d_call: TRBD1
cdr3_nt: TGTGCCAGCAGGTCAGGGGGAAACTCTAACTATGGCTACACCTTC; cdr3_aa: CASRSGGNSNYGYTF; clone_size: NA; v_call: TRBV27; j_call: TRBJ1-2; d_call: TRBD1
cdr3_nt: TGTGCCAGCAGCGTAGGTTCTGTCAATCAGCCCCAGCATTTT; cdr3_aa: CASSVGSVNQPQHF; clone_size: once; v_call: TRBV9; j_call: TRBJ1-5; d_call: NA
cdr3_nt: TGCGCCAGCAGCCTCTTTAGCGGGAGGACCGGGGAGCTGTTTTTT; cdr3_aa: CASSLFSGRTGELFF; clone_size: NA; v_call: TRBV4-1; j_call: TRBJ2-2; d_call: TRBD2
cdr3_nt: TGTGCCAGCAGTGGTGAAGCGGGGCAACAGTACTTC; cdr3_aa: CASSGEAGQQYF; clone_size: few; v_call: TRBV2; j_call: TRBJ2-7; d_call: TRBD2
cdr3_nt: TGTGCCAGCAGCTTAAAGGCAGGCTCGAGTGACGAGCAGTACTTC; cdr3_aa: CASSLKAGSSDEQYF; clone_size: few; v_call: TRBV7-3; j_call: TRBJ2-7; d_call: NA
cdr3_nt: TGTGCCAGCAGCACCGGACAGATACGCACTGAAGCTTTCTTT; cdr3_aa: CASSTGQIRTEAFF; clone_size: NA; v_call: TRBV7-8; j_call: TRBJ1-1; d_call: NA
cdr3_nt: TGTGCCTGGAGTACTAGCGGGTTTATAGATACGCAGTATTTT; cdr3_aa: CAWSTSGFIDTQYF; clone_size: NA; v_call: TRBV30; j_call: TRBJ2-3; d_call: TRBD2
cdr3_nt: TGCAGCGTTGATCGGGGATCGGCCGGGGAGCTGTTTTTT; cdr3_aa: CSVDRGSAGELFF; clone_size: NA; v_call: TRBV29-1; j_call: TRBJ2-2; d_call: NA
cdr3_nt: TGCAGCGTTGACACGGGTTACGAGCAGTACTTC; cdr3_aa: CSVDTGYEQYF; clone_size: NA; v_call: TRBV29-1; j_call: TRBJ2-7; d_call: NA
cdr3_nt: TGTGCCAGCAGCCATTTAAGCCACGAGCAGTACTTC; cdr3_aa: CASSHLSHEQYF; clone_size: NA; v_call: TRBV3-1/TRBV3-2; j_call: TRBJ2-7; d_call: NA
cdr3_nt: TGTGCCTGGAGTGAAGGGTGGGGGACTAGGGGAGAGACCCAGTACTTC; cdr3_aa: CAWSEGWGTRGETQYF; clone_size: NA; v_call: TRBV30; j_call: TRBJ2-5; d_call: TRBD2
cdr3_nt: TGTGCCAGCAGCCAACAGAACAGGGGTAACACTGAAGCTTTCTTT; cdr3_aa: CASSQQNRGNTEAFF; clone_size: NA; v_call: TRBV14; j_call: TRBJ1-1; d_call: TRBD1
cdr3_nt: TGTGCCAGCAGCCCTCATGCCGGGACAGTAACGAACACTGAAGCTTTCTTT; cdr3_aa: CASSPHAGTVTNTEAFF; clone_size: NA; v_call: TRBV6-2/TRBV6-3; j_call: TRBJ1-1; d_call: TRBD1
cdr3_nt: TGTGCCAGCAGCTTAAATCGTAATACTGAAGCTTTCTTT; cdr3_aa: CASSLNRNTEAFF; clone_size: NA; v_call: TRBV7-9; j_call: TRBJ1-1; d_call: NA
cdr3_nt: TGTGCCAGCAGTGGACCGGGACACAGCTACGAGCAGTACTTC; cdr3_aa: CASSGPGHSYEQYF; clone_size: NA; v_call: TRBV27; j_call: TRBJ2-7; d_call: NA
cdr3_nt: TGTGCCAGCAGCTTCCGAGCGGGAGACAATGAGCAGTTCTTC; cdr3_aa: CASSFRAGDNEQFF; clone_size: NA; v_call: TRBV5-8; j_call: TRBJ2-1; d_call: TRBD2
cdr3_nt: TGTGCCAGCAGTTACTCGAGGGGACTAGCGGCAAGTAAGCAGTATTTT; cdr3_aa: CASSYSRGLAASKQYF; clone_size: once; v_call: TRBV6-5; j_call: TRBJ2-3; d_call: TRBD2
cdr3_nt: TGTGCCAGCACCCGGGACCCCGGGGGCACTGAAGCTTTCTTT; cdr3_aa: CASTRDPGGTEAFF; clone_size: NA; v_call: TRBV5-4; j_call: TRBJ1-1; d_call: NA
cdr3_nt: TGTGCCAGCAGCTTGGTTCCCGTCCGGGGGACTGCAACTAATGAAAAACTGTTTTTT; cdr3_aa: CASSLVPVRGTATNEKLFF; clone_size: NA; v_call: TRBV5-5; j_call: TRBJ1-4; d_call: NA
cdr3_nt: TGTGCCAGCAGTTTCGGGGGTTCGAACACCGGGGAGCTGTTTTTT; cdr3_aa: CASSFGGSNTGELFF; clone_size: NA; v_call: TRBV28; j_call: TRBJ2-2; d_call: NA
cdr3_nt: TGTGCCAGCAGCCAAAGCAGGGGATTGGTTTATGGCTACACCTTC; cdr3_aa: CASSQSRGLVYGYTF; clone_size: once; v_call: TRBV3-1/TRBV3-2; j_call: TRBJ1-2; d_call: NA
cdr3_nt: TGTGCCTGGACTACAGGGGGTTCGGTGAACACTGAAGCTTTCTTT; cdr3_aa: CAWTTGGSVNTEAFF; clone_size: NA; v_call: TRBV30; j_call: TRBJ1-1; d_call: TRBD1
cdr3_nt: TGCAGCGTTGAAAACTACCCGAAGGGGGAGACCCAGTACTTC; cdr3_aa: CSVENYPKGETQYF; clone_size: NA; v_call: TRBV29-1; j_call: TRBJ2-5; d_call: NA
cdr3_nt: TGTGCCAGCAGACAAGGACTAGCGGACTACGAGCAGTACTTC; cdr3_aa: CASRQGLADYEQYF; clone_size: NA; v_call: TRBV5-4; j_call: TRBJ2-7; d_call: TRBD2
cdr3_nt: TGTGCCAGCAGCCCCCGAGCGGGAACGACTGAGCAGTTCTTC; cdr3_aa: CASSPRAGTTEQFF; clone_size: NA; v_call: TRBV7-9; j_call: TRBJ2-1; d_call: TRBD2
cdr3_nt: TGTGCCAGCAGCGCTCAGGGTGGGAACACTGAAGCTTTCTTT; cdr3_aa: CASSAQGGNTEAFF; clone_size: many; v_call: TRBV2; j_call: TRBJ1-1; d_call: NA
cdr3_nt: TGTGCCAGCAGCTTGTGGGGGCTAGTCTCCTACGAGCAGTACTTC; cdr3_aa: CASSLWGLVSYEQYF; clone_size: NA; v_call: TRBV5-5; j_call: TRBJ2-7; d_call: NA
cdr3_nt: TGTGCCTCGCGAGGGGGCCACTCTGGGGCCAACGTCCTGACTTTC; cdr3_aa: CASRGGHSGANVLTF; clone_size: NA; v_call: TRBV6-5; j_call: TRBJ2-6; d_call: TRBD1
cdr3_nt: TGTGCCAGCAGCCAAGATCCCCAGGGTAGTTCCTACGAGCAGTACTTC; cdr3_aa: CASSQDPQGSSYEQYF; clone_size: NA; v_call: TRBV4-2; j_call: TRBJ2-7; d_call: NA
cdr3_nt: TGTGCCACCAGCAGTGGAGGGCAACCTAATGAAAAACTGTTTTTT; cdr3_aa: CATSSGGQPNEKLFF; clone_size: NA; v_call: TRBV15; j_call: TRBJ1-4; d_call: NA
cdr3_nt: TGTGCCAGCAGTTTGTCCGGGAGGGACACCATATATTTT; cdr3_aa: CASSLSGRDTIYF; clone_size: NA; v_call: TRBV12-3/TRBV12-4; j_call: TRBJ1-3; d_call: NA
cdr3_nt: TGTGCCAGCAGCCAGACAGGGGCGACCCCCGAGCAGTACTTC; cdr3_aa: CASSQTGATPEQYF; clone_size: NA; v_call: TRBV7-9; j_call: TRBJ2-7; d_call: TRBD1
cdr3_nt: TGTGCCAGCACTGGAGGGGTCACAGATACGCAGTATTTT; cdr3_aa: CASTGGVTDTQYF; clone_size: few; v_call: TRBV18; j_call: TRBJ2-3; d_call: NA
cdr3_nt: TGTGCCAGCCGCTCTGGGGGCCTCGGCAATCAGCCCCAGCATTTT; cdr3_aa: CASRSGGLGNQPQHF; clone_size: NA; v_call: TRBV6-5; j_call: TRBJ1-5; d_call: NA
cdr3_nt: TGTGCCATACAGGGGGCGTCCTACAATGAGCAGTTCTTC; cdr3_aa: CAIQGASYNEQFF; clone_size: NA; v_call: TRBV2; j_call: TRBJ2-1; d_call: TRBD1
cdr3_nt: TGTGCCAGCTGGCGAAGCGGGAGTAAGGGCGAGCAGTACTTC; cdr3_aa: CASWRSGSKGEQYF; clone_size: NA; v_call: TRBV6-5; j_call: TRBJ2-7; d_call: TRBD2